Below, 7 T cell receptor beta chains from the same sample are listed, as sequenced in a study of T cell repertoires in cytomegalovirus infection. TCRdb itself ran the reads through MiXCR, one entry per CDR3 protein. The data hold about 740,000 distinct CDR3 sequences, with less than 40% observed a single time. The material sequenced was PBMCs. Source of these receptors: a human donor in good health (CMV status not recorded). Some clones in this sample may be carry-over from other donors' samples.

The J gene is TRBJ1-5, the V gene TRBV12-3 or TRBV12-4; 7 nucleotides line up with TRBD1. Trimming at V came to 6 bases and at J to 3 bases, leaving 5 bases not matched to a gene. This CDR3 is built from 14 residues. CDR3 nucleotides: TGTGCCAGCAGGATACAGGGGATCAATCAGCCCCAGCATTTT. It encodes CASRIQGINQPQHF.

This chain connects TRBV6-2 or TRBV6-3 to TRBJ2-1; TRBD2 might be the D (5 bases). The CDR3 extends over 14 amino acids. With 2 bases removed from V and 10 bases from J, the gap between germline ends came to 15 bases. Germline V lookup: CDR1 MNHEY, CDR2 SVGEGT. The CDR3 here is CASSYTWKGGEQFF. The CDR3 region has the DNA TGTGCCAGCAGTTACACCTGGAAGGGCGGGGAGCAGTTCTTC.

The chain joins TRBV28 to TRBJ1-1; a possible D gene is TRBD1 (5 bases). V was pared by 5 bases and J by 1 base, with 14 bases between. Germline V gene sequence: CDR1 MDHEN, CDR2 SYDVKM. The CDR3 loop spans 15 amino acids. CDR3 region: CASSHGALGNTEAFF. The CDR3 DNA follows: TGTGCCAGCAGTCACGGGGCCCTGGGGAACACTGAAGCTTTCTTT. Full variable domain (outside the CDR3, taken from reference TRBV28 and TRBJ1-1): DVKVTQSSRYLVKRTGEKVFLECVQDMDHENMFWYRQDPGLGLRLIYFSYDVKMKEKGDIPEGYSVSREKKERFSLILESASTNQTSMYLCASSHGALGNTEAFFGQGTRLTVV.

The rearrangement links TRBV29-1 to TRBJ2-7, with D unresolved. Germline lookup yields CDR1 SQVTM and CDR2 ANQGSEA. The V end lost 3 bases, the J end lost 5 bases, and 8 bases lay between the germline ends. CDR3 length equals 11 residues. CDR3 amino acids: CSVEAMDEQYF. Here the CDR3 DNA reads TGCAGCGTTGAGGCGATGGACGAGCAGTACTTC.

About this clonotype itself: This could be a read error, since a much larger clone is one nucleotide away. This chain links TRBV7-2 with TRBJ1-4, with D uncertain. Germline CDR1 SGHTA, CDR2 FQGNSA. CDR3 length: 14 amino acids. Trimming removed 1 base at V and 8 bases at J, with 11 bases between. The DNA of the CDR3 is TGTGCCAGCAGCTTAGAGTTTACGGAGGAAAAACTGTTTTTT. It specifies CASSLEFTEEKLFF.

There are many counts of this clonotype. The chain recombines TRBV7-6 with TRBJ2-7, with 8 bases matching TRBD1. Germline V gene data show CDR1 as SGHVS and CDR2 as FNYEAQ. The CDR3 extends over 15 amino acids. Unmatched junction bases numbered 6, after V lost 2 bases and J lost 3 bases. CDR3 bases: TGTGCCAGCAGCTTACAACCTGACAGGGGCTACGAGCAGTACTTC. This gives the protein CASSLQPDRGYEQYF.

A few counts support this clonotype. V gene TRBV7-2 combines with J gene TRBJ1-4; 9 bases fit TRBD1. This CDR3 has 14 amino acids. Germline loops: CDR1 SGHTA, CDR2 FQGNSA. With 5 bases clipped from V and 8 bases from J, the junction kept 6 bases outside the gene matches. The CDR3 region has the DNA TGTGCCAGCAGCATCCGGACAGGGGAGGAAAAACTGTTTTTT. Translated: CASSIRTGEEKLFF.